One T cell receptor (beta chain) is described in this entry. It has no known antigen specificity. No per-base quality is available; no much larger clone lies one base away. After approximately 11 days of culture, CD4+ T cells were isolated with the EasySep CD4+ T cell isolation kit. None of the healthy vaccine recipients had a prior SARS-CoV-2 infection, which was confirmed by nucleocapsid antibody tests that came back negative both before and after vaccination. Half of the culture medium was replaced with fresh IL-2-containing medium on days 3 and 7. Unless noted otherwise, every peptide stimulation condition was cultured in triplicate wells. PBMC were separated from whole blood using Ficoll-Paque Plus gradient centrifugation and were then either cryopreserved at -140C or used fresh. Genomic DNA was extracted from cultured CD4+ T cells with the QIAamp micro DNA kit. At the junction V is shortened by 0 bases and J by 3 bases, with 19 bases in between. The CDR3 starts with the cysteine, ends with the phenylalanine, and has 17 residues. Just the 51-base CDR3 DNA is kept, in frame starting at base 1. CDR1 and CDR2 are drawn from the germline V gene: SGHRS, YFSETQ.

This sample was included in a study of vaccination effects on CD4 cells after COVID-19 (dated by TCRdb to between 2020 and 2023). Regarding the complete study: The ViraFEST assay stimulated PBMC with viral peptide pools and then used TCR sequencing to identify antigen-specific CD4+ T cell clonotypes by expansion. Participants received two doses of either the BNT162b2 or the mRNA-1273 mRNA SARS-CoV-2 vaccine. A few million PBMC per well were cultured with around 9.8 ug/ml peptides in IMDM containing 5% human AB serum, roughly 9.5 IU/ml IL-2 and gentamicin. In both COVID-19 convalescent patients and infection-naive vaccine recipients, the study compared SARS-CoV-2 spike-specific CD4+ TCR repertoires from before mRNA vaccination with those from after it. A total of approximately 9 COVID-19 convalescent patients and a handful of SARS-CoV-2-naive healthy vaccine recipients were included in the full study. Cultures from other donors in the study were sequenced with the Oncomine TCR Beta short-read assay on an Illumina iSeq 100. Paper-wide results and their limitations: Among healthy vaccine recipients, nearly all vaccine-induced clones were SARS-CoV-2 mono-reactive, and only 1 of 255 was cross-reactive with common cold coronaviruses. The study was limited by a small number of convalescent patients, and early post-infection timepoints were lacking. Both infection-induced and vaccine-induced clones contracted markedly at late post-vaccination timepoints, which is consistent with waning T cell responses.

The library was prepared using the immunoSEQ multiplex PCR assay. TCR beta CDR3 sequencing was performed on DNA from the cultured, isolated CD4+ T cells. In the source study's methods: Non-productive TCR sequences were removed and reads were trimmed to the CDR3 region, keeping CDR3s of at least 7 amino acids. The MANAFEST web app was used to identify antigen-specific clonotypes by comparing expansion in peptide wells with expansion in reference cultures. To be called positive, a clone needed expansion at FDR<0.05 compared with the reference and with all other wells, an odds ratio greater than 5, and a frequency greater than 0.1% in two replicate wells. Cross-reactive clonotypes were defined as significantly expanded in SARS-CoV-2 spike wells and in at least one common cold coronavirus spike condition. CDR3 similarity was assessed by Levenshtein distance using the stringdist R package, and unrooted trees were constructed with ape in R 3.6.1. TCRdb limited this immuneACCESS table to in-frame rearrangements with V and J called. A share of clones is missing; checked studies link under half to unresolved V genes, and the rest is unexplained. V and J calls plus clone size are reproduced from that table; the DNA served to infer D and trimming. The sample contains about 48,000 clones, 55% to 75% of them found a single time. Approximately 5% of the sample rests with the top ten.

Sequenced here: CD4+ T cells from PBMCs cultured without peptide, sampled before COVID-19 vaccination. The sequence is built from TRBV5-1 and TRBJ2-7; the D gene is unclear. The sequence derives from a human donor who received a COVID-19 vaccine. The DNA sequence follows: TGCGCCAGCAGCTTGGCGGTGGCGACTGCCATAAGCTACGAGCAGTACTTC. This is translated as CASSLAVATAISYEQYF.